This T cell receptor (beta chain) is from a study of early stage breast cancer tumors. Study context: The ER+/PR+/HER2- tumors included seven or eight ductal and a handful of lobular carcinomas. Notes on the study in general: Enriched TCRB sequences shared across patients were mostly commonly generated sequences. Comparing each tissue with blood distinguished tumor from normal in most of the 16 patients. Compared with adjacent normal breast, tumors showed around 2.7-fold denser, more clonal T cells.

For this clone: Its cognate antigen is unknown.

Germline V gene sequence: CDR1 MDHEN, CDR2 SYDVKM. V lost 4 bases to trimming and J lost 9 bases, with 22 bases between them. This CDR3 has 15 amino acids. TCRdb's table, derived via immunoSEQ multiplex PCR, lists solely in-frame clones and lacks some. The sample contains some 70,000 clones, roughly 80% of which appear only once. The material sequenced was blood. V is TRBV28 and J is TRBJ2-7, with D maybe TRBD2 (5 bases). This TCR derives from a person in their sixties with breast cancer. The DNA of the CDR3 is TGTGCCAGCAGTTCCCGGGTCGGGAAAGATAACGGGCAGTACTTC. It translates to CASSSRVGKDNGQYF.